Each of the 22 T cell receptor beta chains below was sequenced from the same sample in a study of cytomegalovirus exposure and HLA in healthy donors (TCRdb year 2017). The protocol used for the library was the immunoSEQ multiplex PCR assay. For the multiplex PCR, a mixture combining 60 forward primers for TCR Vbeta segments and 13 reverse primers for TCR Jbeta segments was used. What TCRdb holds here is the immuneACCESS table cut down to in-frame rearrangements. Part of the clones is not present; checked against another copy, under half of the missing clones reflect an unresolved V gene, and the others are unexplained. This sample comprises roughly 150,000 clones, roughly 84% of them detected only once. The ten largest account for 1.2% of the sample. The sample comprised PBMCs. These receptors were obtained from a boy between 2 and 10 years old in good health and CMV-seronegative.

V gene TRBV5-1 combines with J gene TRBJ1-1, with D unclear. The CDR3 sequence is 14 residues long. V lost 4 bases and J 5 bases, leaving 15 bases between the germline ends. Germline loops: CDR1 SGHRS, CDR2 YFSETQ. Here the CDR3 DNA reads TGCGCCAGCAGCCTTGGACTGAGGCGGACTGAAGCTTTCTTT. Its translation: CASSLGLRRTEAFF.

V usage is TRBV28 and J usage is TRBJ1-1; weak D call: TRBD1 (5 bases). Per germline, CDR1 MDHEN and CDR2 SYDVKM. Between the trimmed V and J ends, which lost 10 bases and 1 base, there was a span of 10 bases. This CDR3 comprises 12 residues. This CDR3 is CATQGWNTEAFF. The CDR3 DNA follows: TGTGCCACCCAGGGTTGGAACACTGAAGCTTTCTTT.

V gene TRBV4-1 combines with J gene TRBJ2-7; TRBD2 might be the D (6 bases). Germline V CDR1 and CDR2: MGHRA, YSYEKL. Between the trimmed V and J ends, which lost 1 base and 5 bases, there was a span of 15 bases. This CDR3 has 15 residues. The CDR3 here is CASSQVYGRGDEQYF. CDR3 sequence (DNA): TGCGCCAGCAGCCAAGTTTACGGGAGAGGGGACGAGCAGTACTTC.

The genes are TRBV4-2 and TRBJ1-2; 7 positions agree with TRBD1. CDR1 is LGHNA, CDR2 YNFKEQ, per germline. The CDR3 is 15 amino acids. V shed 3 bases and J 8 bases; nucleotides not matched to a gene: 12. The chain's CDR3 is CASSHPYEGARGYTF. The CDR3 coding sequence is TGTGCCAGCAGCCACCCATACGAGGGGGCGCGGGGCTACACCTTC.

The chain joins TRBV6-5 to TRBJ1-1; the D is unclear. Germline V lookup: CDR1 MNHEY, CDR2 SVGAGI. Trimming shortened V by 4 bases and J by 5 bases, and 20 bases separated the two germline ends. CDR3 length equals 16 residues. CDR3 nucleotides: TGTGCCAGCAGTTCCGGGGATAACCTTGGCCCAACTGAAGCTTTCTTT. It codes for CASSSGDNLGPTEAFF.

The CDR3 nucleotides read TGTGCCAGCAGCTTGACGGGAGAACACAATGAGCAGTTCTTC. Translation: CASSLTGEHNEQFF. The rearrangement links TRBV11-3 to TRBJ2-1; a possible D gene is TRBD2 (6 bases). The germline V gene encodes CDR1 SGHNT and CDR2 YENEEA. V lost 3 bases, J lost 5 bases, and 11 bases lay in between. The CDR3 length is 14 residues. Based on the CDR3 plus reference TRBV11-3 and TRBJ2-1, the full variable domain is EAGVVQSPRYKIIEKKQPVAFWCNPISGHNTLYWYLQNLGQGPELLIRYENEEAVDDSQLPKDRFSAERLKGVDSTLKIQPAELGDSAVYLCASSLTGEHNEQFFGPGTRLTVL.

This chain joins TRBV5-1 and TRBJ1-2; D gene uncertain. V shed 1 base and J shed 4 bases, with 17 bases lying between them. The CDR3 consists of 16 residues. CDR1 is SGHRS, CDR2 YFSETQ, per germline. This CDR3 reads CASSLKGGISRYGYTF. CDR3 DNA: TGCGCCAGCAGCTTGAAGGGAGGGATCTCCCGCTATGGCTACACCTTC.

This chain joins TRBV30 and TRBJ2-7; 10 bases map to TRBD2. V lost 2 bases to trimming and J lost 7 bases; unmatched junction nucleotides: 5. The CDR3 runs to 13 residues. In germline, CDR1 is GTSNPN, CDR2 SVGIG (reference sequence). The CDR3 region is CAWSSGRAKEQYF. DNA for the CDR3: TGTGCCTGGAGTAGCGGGAGGGCCAAAGAGCAGTACTTC.

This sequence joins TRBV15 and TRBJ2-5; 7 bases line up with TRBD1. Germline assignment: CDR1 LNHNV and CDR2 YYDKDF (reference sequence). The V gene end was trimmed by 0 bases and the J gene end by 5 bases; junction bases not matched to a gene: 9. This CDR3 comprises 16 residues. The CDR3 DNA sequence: TGTGCCACCAGCAGAGATGTCACAGGGGAAAGGGAGACCCAGTACTTC. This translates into CATSRDVTGERETQYF. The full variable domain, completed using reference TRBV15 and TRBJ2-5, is DAMVIQNPRYQVTQFGKPVTLSCSQTLNHNVMYWYQQKSSQAPKLLFHYYDKDFNNEADTPDNFQSRRPNTSFCFLDIRSPGLGDTAMYLCATSRDVTGERETQYFGPGTRLLVL.

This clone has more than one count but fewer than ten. CDR3 nucleotide sequence: TGTGCTAGTGGTTTAGGGACGGGGGGAGGAGGAGATACGCAGTATTTT. Its protein product is CASGLGTGGGGDTQYF. J is TRBJ2-3 and V is TRBV12-5, with TRBD2 matching 7 bases. V was clipped by 3 bases and J by 5 bases; unmatched bases: 11. This CDR3 has 16 amino acids. CDR1 and CDR2 (germline): LGHNT, FRNRAP.

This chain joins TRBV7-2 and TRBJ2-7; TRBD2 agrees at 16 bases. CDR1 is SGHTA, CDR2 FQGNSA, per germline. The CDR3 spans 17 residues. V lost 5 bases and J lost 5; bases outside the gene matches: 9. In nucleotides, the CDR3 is TGTGCCAGCAGCCCACCAGCAGGGACTAGCGGGAGGGACGAGCAGTACTTC. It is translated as CASSPPAGTSGRDEQYF.

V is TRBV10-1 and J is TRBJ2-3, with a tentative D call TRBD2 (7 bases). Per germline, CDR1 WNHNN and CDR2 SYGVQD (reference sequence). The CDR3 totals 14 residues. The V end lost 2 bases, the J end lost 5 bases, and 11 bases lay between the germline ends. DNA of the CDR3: TGCGCCAGCAGTGAGGGGGGGGGACAAGATACGCAGTATTTT. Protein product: CASSEGGGQDTQYF.

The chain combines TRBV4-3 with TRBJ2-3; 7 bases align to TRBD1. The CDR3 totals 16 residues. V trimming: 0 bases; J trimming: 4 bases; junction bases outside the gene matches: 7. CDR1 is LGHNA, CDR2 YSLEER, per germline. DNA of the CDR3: TGCGCCAGCAGCCAAGACCCGACAGGGCTTGCAGATACGCAGTATTTT. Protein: CASSQDPTGLADTQYF.

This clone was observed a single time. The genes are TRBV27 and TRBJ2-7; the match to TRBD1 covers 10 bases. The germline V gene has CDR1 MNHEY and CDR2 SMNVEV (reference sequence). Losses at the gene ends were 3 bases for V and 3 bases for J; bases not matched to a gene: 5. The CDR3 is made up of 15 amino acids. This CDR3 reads CASSLGTGVIYEQYF. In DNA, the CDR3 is TGTGCCAGCAGTTTGGGGACAGGGGTAATCTACGAGCAGTACTTC.

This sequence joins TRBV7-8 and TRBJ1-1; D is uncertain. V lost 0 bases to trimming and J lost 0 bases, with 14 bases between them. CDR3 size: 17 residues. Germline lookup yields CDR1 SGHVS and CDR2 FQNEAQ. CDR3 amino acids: CASSLAPVGEMNTEAFF. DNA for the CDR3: TGTGCCAGCAGCTTAGCCCCCGTTGGAGAGATGAACACTGAAGCTTTCTTT.

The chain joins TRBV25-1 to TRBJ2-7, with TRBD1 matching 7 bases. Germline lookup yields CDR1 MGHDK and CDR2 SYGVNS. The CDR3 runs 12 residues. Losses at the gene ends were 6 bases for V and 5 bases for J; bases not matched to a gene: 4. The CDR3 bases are TGTGCCAGCAGACAGGGGACCGACGAGCAGTACTTC. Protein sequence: CASRQGTDEQYF.

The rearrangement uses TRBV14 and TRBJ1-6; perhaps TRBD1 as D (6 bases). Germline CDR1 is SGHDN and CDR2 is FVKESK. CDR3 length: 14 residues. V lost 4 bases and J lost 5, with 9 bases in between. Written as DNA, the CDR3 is TGTGCCAGCAGCCGGGGGCCGGATAATTCACCCCTCCACTTT. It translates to CASSRGPDNSPLHF.

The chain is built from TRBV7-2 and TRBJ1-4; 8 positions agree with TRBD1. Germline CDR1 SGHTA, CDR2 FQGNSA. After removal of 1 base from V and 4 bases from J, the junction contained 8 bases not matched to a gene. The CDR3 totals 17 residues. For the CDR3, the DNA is TGTGCCAGCAGCTTAGGATTGGGACAGGCTGTTAATGAAAAACTGTTTTTT. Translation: CASSLGLGQAVNEKLFF.

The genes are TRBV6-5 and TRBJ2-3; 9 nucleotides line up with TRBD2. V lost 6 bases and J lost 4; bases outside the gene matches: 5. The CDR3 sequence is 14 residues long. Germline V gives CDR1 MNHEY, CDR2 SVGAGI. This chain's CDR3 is CASRPSGVADTQYF. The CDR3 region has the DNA TGTGCCAGCAGGCCTAGCGGGGTCGCAGATACGCAGTATTTT.

The CDR3 nucleotides read TGTGCCAGCAGCTTAGGGACAGGGTATAGGTACACCGGGGAGCTGTTTTTT. It encodes CASSLGTGYRYTGELFF. The chain couples TRBV7-8 to TRBJ2-2; 8 nucleotides match TRBD1. This CDR3 has 17 amino acids. The V gene's germline CDR1 is SGHVS and CDR2 FQNEAQ. The V and J ends lost 1 base and 3 bases, in that order; junction bases with no gene match: 7.

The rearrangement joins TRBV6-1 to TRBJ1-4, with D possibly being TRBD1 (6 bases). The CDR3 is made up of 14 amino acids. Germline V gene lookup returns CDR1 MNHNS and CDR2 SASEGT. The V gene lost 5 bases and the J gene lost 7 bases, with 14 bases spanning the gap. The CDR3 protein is CASSLDSSSEKLFF. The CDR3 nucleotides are TGTGCCAGCAGTTTGGACAGTTCCAGTGAAAAACTGTTTTTT.

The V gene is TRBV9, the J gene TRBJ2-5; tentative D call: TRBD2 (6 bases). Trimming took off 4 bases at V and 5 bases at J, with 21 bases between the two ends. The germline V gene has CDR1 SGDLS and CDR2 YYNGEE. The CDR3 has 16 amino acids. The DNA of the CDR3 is TGTGCCAGCAGCCCAGGGACTGCGGGCTGGGGGGAGACCCAGTACTTC. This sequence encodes CASSPGTAGWGETQYF.